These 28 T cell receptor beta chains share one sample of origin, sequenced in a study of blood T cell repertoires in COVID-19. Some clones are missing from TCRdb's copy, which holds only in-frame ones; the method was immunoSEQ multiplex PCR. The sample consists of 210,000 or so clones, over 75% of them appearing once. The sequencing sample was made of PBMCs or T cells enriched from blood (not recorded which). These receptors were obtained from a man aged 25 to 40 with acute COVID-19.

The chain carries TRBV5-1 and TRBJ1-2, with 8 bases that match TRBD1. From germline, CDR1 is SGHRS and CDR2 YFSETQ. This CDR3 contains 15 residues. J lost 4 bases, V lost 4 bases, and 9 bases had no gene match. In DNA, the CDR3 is TGCGCCAGCAGCCCGACAGGGGAGGTAGGCTATGGCTACACCTTC. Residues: CASSPTGEVGYGYTF.

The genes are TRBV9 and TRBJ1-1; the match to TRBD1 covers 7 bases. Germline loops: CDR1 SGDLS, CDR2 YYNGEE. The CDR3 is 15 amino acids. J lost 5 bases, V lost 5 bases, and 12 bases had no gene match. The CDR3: CASRPTETGKTEAFF. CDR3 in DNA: TGTGCCAGCAGACCTACCGAGACAGGGAAAACTGAAGCTTTCTTT.

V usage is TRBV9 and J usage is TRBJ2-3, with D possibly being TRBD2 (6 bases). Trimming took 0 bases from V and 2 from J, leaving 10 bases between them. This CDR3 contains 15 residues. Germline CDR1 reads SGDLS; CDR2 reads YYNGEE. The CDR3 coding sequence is TGTGCCAGCAGCGTAGCTCCGGGGGACACAGATACGCAGTATTTT. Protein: CASSVAPGDTDTQYF.

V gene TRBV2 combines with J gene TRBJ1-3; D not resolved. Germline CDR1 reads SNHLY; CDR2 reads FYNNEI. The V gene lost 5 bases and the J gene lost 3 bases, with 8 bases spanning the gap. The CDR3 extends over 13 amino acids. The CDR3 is CASSQGVGNTIYF. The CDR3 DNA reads TGTGCCAGCAGTCAAGGAGTTGGAAACACCATATATTTT.

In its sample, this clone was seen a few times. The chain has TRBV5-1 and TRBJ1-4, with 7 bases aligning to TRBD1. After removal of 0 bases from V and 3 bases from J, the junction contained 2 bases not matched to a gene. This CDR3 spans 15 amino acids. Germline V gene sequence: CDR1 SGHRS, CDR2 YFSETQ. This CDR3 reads CASSLGTGPNEKLFF. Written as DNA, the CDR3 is TGCGCCAGCAGCTTGGGGACAGGACCTAATGAAAAACTGTTTTTT.

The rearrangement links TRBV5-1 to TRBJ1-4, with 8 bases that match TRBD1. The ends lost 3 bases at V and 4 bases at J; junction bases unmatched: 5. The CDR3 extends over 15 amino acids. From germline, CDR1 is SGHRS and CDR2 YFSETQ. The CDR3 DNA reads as TGCGCCAGCAGCTCACGGGACAGGCGTAATGAAAAACTGTTTTTT. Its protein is CASSSRDRRNEKLFF.

CDR3 protein: CASKSRTGKETQYF. The CDR3 DNA reads TGTGCCAGCAAGTCAAGGACAGGGAAAGAGACCCAGTACTTC. The rearrangement joins TRBV2 to TRBJ2-5, with 8 bases lining up with TRBD1. The CDR3 is 14 amino acids. V shed 7 bases and J 3 bases; nucleotides not matched to a gene: 7. Germline values: CDR1 SNHLY, CDR2 FYNNEI. The whole variable domain, remainder taken from reference TRBV2 and TRBJ2-5, is EPEVTQTPSHQVTQMGQEVILRCVPISNHLYFYWYRQILGQKVEFLVSFYNNEISEKSEIFDDQFSVERPDGSNFTLKIRSTKLEDSAMYFCASKSRTGKETQYFGPGTRLLVL.

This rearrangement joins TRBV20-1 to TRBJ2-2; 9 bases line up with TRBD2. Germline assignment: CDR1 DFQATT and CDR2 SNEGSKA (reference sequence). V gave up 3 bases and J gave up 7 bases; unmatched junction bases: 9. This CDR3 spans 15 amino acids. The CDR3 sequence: CSASGGLAFHGELFF. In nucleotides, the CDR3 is TGCAGTGCTAGTGGGGGACTAGCTTTCCACGGGGAGCTGTTTTTT.

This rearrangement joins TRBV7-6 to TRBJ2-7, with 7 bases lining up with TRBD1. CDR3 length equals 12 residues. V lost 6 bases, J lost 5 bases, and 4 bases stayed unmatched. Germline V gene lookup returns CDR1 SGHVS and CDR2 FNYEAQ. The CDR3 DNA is TGTGCCAGCAGTGCGACAGGGAACGAGCAGTACTTC. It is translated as CASSATGNEQYF. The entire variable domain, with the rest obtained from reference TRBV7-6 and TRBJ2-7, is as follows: GAGVSQSPRYKVTKRGQDVALRCDPISGHVSLYWYRQALGQGPEFLTYFNYEAQQDKSGLPNDRFSAERPEGSISTLTIQRTEQRDSAMYRCASSATGNEQYFGPGTRLTVT.

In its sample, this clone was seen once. CDR3 DNA: TGTGCCAGCAGCTTGCCCGGGACAGGGGTGGCACCCCTCCACTTT. This codes for CASSLPGTGVAPLHF. This sequence joins TRBV7-9 and TRBJ1-6, with TRBD1 matching over 10 bases. Germline V lookup: CDR1 SEHNR, CDR2 FQNEAQ (reference sequence). The CDR3 has 15 amino acids. The V and J ends lost 3 bases and 11 bases, in that order; junction bases with no gene match: 7.

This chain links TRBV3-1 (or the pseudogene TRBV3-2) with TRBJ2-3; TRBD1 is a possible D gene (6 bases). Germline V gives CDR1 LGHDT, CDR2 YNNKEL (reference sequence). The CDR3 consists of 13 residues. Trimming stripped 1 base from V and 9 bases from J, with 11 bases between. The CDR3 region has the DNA TGTGCCAGCAGCCAAGGACCAGGGGCCACGCAGTATTTT. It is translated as CASSQGPGATQYF.

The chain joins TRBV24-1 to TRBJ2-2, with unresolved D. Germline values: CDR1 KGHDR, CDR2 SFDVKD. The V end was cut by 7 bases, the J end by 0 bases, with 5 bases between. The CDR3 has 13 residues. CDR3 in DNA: TGTGCCACCAGACGGGCGAACACCGGGGAGCTGTTTTTT. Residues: CATRRANTGELFF.

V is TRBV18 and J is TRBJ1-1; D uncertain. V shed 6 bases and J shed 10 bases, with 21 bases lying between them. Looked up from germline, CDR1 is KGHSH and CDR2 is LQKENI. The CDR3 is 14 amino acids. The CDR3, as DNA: TGTGCCAGCTCTCCCCTTAGGGCCGGGGTGGCAGCTTTCTTT. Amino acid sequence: CASSPLRAGVAAFF.

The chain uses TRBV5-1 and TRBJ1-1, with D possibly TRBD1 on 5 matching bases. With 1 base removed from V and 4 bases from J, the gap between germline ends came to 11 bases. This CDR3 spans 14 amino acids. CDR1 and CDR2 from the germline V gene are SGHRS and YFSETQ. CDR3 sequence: CASSLFDSPTEAFF. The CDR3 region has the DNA TGCGCCAGCAGCTTGTTCGACAGTCCCACTGAAGCTTTCTTT.

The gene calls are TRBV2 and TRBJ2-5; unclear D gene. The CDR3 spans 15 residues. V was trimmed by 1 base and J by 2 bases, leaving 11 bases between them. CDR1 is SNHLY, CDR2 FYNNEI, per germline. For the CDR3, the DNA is TGTGCCAGCAGTGAAGGAACGGCGGTTCAAGAGACCCAGTACTTC. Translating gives CASSEGTAVQETQYF.

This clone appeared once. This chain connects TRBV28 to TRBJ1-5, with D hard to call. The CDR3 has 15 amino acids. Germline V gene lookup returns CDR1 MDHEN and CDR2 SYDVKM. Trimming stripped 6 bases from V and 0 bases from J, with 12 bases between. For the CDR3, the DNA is TGTGCCAGCAGAACCCAGCGGTATAGCAATCAGCCCCAGCATTTT. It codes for CASRTQRYSNQPQHF.

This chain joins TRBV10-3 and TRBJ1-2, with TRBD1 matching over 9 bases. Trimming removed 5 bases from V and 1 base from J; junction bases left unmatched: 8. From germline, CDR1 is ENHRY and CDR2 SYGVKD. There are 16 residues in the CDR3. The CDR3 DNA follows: TGTGCCATCAGTATGGCCGGGACAGGGAGTAACTATGGCTACACCTTC. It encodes CAISMAGTGSNYGYTF.

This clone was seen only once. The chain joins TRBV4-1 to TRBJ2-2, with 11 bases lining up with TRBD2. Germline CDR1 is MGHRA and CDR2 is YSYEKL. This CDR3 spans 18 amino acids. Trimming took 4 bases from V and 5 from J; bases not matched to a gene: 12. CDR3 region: CASSLRLFSGGETGELFF. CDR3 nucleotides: TGCGCCAGCAGCCTCAGACTGTTTAGCGGGGGGGAAACCGGGGAGCTGTTTTTT.

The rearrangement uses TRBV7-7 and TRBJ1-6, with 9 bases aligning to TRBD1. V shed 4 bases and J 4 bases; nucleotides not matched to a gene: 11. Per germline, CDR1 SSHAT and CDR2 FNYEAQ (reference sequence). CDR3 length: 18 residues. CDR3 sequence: CASSSPGGQGLYNSPLHF. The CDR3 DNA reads TGTGCCAGCAGCTCCCCGGGGGGACAGGGTTTGTATAATTCACCCCTCCACTTT.

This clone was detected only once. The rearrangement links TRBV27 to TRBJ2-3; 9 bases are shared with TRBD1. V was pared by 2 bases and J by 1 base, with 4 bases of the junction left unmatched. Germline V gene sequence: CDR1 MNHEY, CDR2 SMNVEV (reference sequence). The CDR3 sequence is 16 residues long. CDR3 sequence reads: CASSLTRTGGTDTQYF. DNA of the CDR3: TGTGCCAGCAGTTTAACGCGGACAGGGGGCACAGATACGCAGTATTTT.

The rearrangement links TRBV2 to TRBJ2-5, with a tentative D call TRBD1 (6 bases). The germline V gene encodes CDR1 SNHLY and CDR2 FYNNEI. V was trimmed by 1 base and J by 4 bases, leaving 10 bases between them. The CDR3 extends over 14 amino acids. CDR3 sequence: CASSEEGRGETQYF. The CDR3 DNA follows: TGTGCCAGCAGTGAAGAGGGCAGGGGAGAGACCCAGTACTTC.

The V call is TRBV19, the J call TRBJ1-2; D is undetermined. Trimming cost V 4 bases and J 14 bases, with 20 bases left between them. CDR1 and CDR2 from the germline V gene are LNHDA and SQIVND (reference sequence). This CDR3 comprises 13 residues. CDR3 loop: CASSTPSGEEDTF. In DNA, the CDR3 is TGTGCCAGTAGTACGCCCAGCGGTGAGGAGGATACCTTC.

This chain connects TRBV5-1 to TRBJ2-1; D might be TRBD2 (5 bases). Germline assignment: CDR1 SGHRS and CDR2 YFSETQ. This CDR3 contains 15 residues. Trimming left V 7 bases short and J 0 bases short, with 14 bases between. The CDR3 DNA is TGCGCCAGCGGACCTAGCTGGAGCTCCTACAATGAGCAGTTCTTC. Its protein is CASGPSWSSYNEQFF. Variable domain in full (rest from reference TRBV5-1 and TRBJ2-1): KAGVTQTPRYLIKTRGQQVTLSCSPISGHRSVSWYQQTPGQGLQFLFEYFSETQRNKGNFPGRFSGRQFSNSRSEMNVSTLELGDSALYLCASGPSWSSYNEQFFGPGTRLTVL.

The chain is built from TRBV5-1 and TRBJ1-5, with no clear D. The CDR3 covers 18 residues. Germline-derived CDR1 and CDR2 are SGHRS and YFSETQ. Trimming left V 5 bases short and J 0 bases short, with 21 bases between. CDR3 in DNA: TGCGCCAGCAGTCTCGCCCCACACAGCCCTTATAGCAATCAGCCCCAGCATTTT. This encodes CASSLAPHSPYSNQPQHF.

CDR3 DNA sequence: TGTGCCAGCAGCGTAGGGGCGGGAAATCAGCCCCAGCATTTT. Protein: CASSVGAGNQPQHF. This chain uses TRBV9 with TRBJ1-5; D is unclear. Trimming stripped 0 bases from V and 4 bases from J, with 8 bases between. The CDR3 runs 14 residues. The germline gives CDR1 SGDLS, CDR2 YYNGEE. Together with reference TRBV9 and TRBJ1-5, the CDR3 gives the full variable domain: DSGVTQTPKHLITATGQRVTLRCSPRSGDLSVYWYQQSLDQGLQFLIQYYNGEERAKGNILERFSAQQFPDLHSELNLSSLELGDSALYFCASSVGAGNQPQHFGDGTRLSIL.

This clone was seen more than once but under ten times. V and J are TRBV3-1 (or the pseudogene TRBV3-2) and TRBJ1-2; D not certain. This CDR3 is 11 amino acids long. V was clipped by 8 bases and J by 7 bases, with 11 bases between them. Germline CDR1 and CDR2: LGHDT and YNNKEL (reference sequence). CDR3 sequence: CASGSEGGYTF. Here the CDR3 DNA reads TGTGCCAGCGGTTCCGAGGGTGGCTACACCTTC.

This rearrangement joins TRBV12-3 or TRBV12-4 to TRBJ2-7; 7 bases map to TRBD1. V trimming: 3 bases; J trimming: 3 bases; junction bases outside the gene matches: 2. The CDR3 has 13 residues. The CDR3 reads CASSLGQNYEQYF. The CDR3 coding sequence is TGTGCCAGCAGTTTGGGACAGAACTACGAGCAGTACTTC.

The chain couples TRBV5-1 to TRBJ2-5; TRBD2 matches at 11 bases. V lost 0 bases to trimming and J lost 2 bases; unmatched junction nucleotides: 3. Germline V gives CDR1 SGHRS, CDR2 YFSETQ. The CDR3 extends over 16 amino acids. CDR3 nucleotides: TGCGCCAGCAGCTTGGCGCTAGCGGGGGGACAAGAGACCCAGTACTTC. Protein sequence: CASSLALAGGQETQYF.